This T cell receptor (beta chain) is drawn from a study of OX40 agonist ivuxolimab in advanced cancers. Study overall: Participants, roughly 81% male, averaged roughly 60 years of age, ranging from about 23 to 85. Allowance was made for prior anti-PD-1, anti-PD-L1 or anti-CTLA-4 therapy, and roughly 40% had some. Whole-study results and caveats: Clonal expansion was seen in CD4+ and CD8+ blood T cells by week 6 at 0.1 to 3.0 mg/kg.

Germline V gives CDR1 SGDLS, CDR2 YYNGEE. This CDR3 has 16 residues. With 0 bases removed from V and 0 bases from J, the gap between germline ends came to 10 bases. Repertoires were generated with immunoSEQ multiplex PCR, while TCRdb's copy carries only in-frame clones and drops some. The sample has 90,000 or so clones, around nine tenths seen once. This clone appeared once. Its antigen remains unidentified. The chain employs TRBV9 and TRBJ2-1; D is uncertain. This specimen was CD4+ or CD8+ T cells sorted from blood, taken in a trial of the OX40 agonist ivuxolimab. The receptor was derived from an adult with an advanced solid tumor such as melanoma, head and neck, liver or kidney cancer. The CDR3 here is CASSVGSASSYNEQFF. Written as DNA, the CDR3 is TGTGCCAGCAGCGTAGGTTCGGCGAGCTCCTACAATGAGCAGTTCTTC.